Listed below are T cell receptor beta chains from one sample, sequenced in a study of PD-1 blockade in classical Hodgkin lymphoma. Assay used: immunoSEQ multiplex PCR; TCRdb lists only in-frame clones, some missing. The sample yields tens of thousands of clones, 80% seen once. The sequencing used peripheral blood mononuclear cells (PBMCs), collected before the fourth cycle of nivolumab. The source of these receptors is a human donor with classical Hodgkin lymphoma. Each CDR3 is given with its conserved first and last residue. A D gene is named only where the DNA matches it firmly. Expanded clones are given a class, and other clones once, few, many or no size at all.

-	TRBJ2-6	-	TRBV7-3	TGTGCCAGCAGCTCTGGGGCCAACGTCCTGACTTTC	CASSSGANVLTF
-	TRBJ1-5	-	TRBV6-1	TGTGCCAGCAGACGCTATTCGGGGGGGAATCAGCCCCAGCATTTT	CASRRYSGGNQPQHF
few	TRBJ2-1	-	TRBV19	TGTGCCAGTAGTAGCACTCGTTCCTACAATGAGCAGTTCTTC	CASSSTRSYNEQFF
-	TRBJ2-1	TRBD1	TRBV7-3	TGTGCCAGCAGCACACAGGGGTCCCAATACAATGAGCAGTTCTTC	CASSTQGSQYNEQFF
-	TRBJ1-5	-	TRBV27	TGTGCCAGCAGTTTGGGCAGTATCAATCAGCCCCAGCATTTT	CASSLGSINQPQHF
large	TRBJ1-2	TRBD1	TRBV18	TGTGCCAGCTCACCACTAGGACAGAAGGGGGCTTATGGCTACACCTTC	CASSPLGQKGAYGYTF
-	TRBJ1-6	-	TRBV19	TGTGCCAGTAGTAGAGACTCGGGTCCCAGCTCCTATAATTCACCCCTCCACTTT	CASSRDSGPSSYNSPLHF
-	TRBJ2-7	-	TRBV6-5	TGTGCCAGCAGTCCGAACCTCAACGATTTGTCCGAGCAGTACTTC	CASSPNLNDLSEQYF
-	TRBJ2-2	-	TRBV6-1	TGTGCCAGCAGGGGGGTGGGCACCGGGGAGCTGTTTTTT	CASRGVGTGELFF
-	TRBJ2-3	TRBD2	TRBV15	TGTGCCACCAGCAGAGATCACGGAATCGGGACTAGCGGGAGTTCAGATACGCAGTATTTT	CATSRDHGIGTSGSSDTQYF
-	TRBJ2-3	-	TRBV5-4	TGTGCCAGCAGTCACGGCGGCGCGGGGGCCCGCACAGATACGCAGTATTTT	CASSHGGAGARTDTQYF
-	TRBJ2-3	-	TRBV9	TGTGCCAGCAGCGTAGAATTGGGGGGCCGGAAAGATACGCAGTATTTT	CASSVELGGRKDTQYF
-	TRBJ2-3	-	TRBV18	TGTGCCAGCTCACTAATCGGACGGGGCGCAGATACGCAGTATTTT	CASSLIGRGADTQYF
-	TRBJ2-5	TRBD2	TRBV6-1	TGTGGGACTAGCCCACGTCCCGTACAGGAGACCCAGTACTTC	CGTSPRPVQETQYF
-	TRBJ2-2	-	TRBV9	TGTGCCAGCAGCGTAAAAAGCGGCGGCGGGGAGCTGTTTTTT	CASSVKSGGGELFF
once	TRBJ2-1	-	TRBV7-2	TGTGCCAGCAGCTCATCACAGGGAAGGTTGGGGAATGAGCAGTTCTTC	CASSSSQGRLGNEQFF
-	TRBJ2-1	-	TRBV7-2	TGTGCCAGCAGCCCCCGTGGACAGCCAGAAGGGCAGTTCTTC	CASSPRGQPEGQFF
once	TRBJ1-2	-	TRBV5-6	TGTGCCAGCAGCGCGGGGGGGCTGTATGGCTACACCTTC	CASSAGGLYGYTF
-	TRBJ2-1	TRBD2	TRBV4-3	TGCGCCAGCAGCCAGGAGACTAGCGGGGGGGTAGGTGAGCAGTTCTTC	CASSQETSGGVGEQFF
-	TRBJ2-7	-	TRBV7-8	TGTGCCAGCAGCCCACAGAGCTACGAGCAGTACTTC	CASSPQSYEQYF
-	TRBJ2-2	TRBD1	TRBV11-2	TGTGCCAGCAGCCCAAGGACAGGGTTCACCGGGGAGCTGTTTTTT	CASSPRTGFTGELFF
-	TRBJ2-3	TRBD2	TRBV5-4	TGTGCCACCGGGGGGGAATCTAGCACAGATACGCAGTATTTT	CATGGESSTDTQYF
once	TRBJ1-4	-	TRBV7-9	TGTGCCAGCAGCCCTGGGCGGCTGACTAATAATGAAAAACTGTTTTTT	CASSPGRLTNNEKLFF
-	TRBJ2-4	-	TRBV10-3	TGTGCCATCGGGGCAGGGGAACCCAAAAACATTCAGTACTTC	CAIGAGEPKNIQYF
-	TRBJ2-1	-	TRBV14	TGTGCCAGCAGCCAAGATAAGACAGCCATCCACAATGAGCAGTTCTTC	CASSQDKTAIHNEQFF
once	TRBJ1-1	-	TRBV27	TGTGCCAGCAGTTTCTCCTCACCCCTGGAAGCTTTCTTT	CASSFSSPLEAFF
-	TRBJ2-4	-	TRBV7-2	TGTGCCAGCAGCTTATCGGGGACACTCATTCAGTACTTC	CASSLSGTLIQYF
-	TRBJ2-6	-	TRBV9	TGTGCCAGCAGCGTGGGTCCAGGATCTGGGGCCAACGTCCTGACTTTC	CASSVGPGSGANVLTF
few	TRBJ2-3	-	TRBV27	TGTGCCAGCAGTTTCCTTGGTACTAGCACAGATACGCAGTATTTT	CASSFLGTSTDTQYF
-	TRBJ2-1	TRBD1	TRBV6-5	TGTGCCAGCAGTGACAGGGGCTCCTACAATGAGCAGTTCTTC	CASSDRGSYNEQFF
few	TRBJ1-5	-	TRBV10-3	TGTGCCATCAGTAATACAAATCAGCCCCAGCATTTT	CAISNTNQPQHF
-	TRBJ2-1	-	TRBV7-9	TGTGCCAGCAGCTTCAGAACTAGCAATGAGCAGTTCTTC	CASSFRTSNEQFF
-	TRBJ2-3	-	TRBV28	TGTGCCAGCAGTTTGTTGACAGATACGCAGTATTTT	CASSLLTDTQYF
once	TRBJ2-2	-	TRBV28	TGTGCCAGCAGTGAGAGAGTCGCCGGGGAGCTGTTTTTT	CASSERVAGELFF
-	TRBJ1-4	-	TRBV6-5	TGTGCCAGCAGTTTCTCATCGGGGGCCCCTGAAAAACTGTTTTTT	CASSFSSGAPEKLFF
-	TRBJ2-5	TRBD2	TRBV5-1	TGCGCCAGCAGCTTGACACCGGGAGGGGAGACCCAGTACTTC	CASSLTPGGETQYF
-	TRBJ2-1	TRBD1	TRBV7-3	TGTGCCAGCAGCATCGGGACAGGGGTCGAGCAGTTCTTC	CASSIGTGVEQFF
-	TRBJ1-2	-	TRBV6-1	TGTGCCAGCAGTGAAGCGCTGAGCGCCGACCGAGGCTACACCTTC	CASSEALSADRGYTF
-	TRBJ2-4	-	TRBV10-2	TGCGCCAGCAGTGAGTCTTGGGAAAACATTCAGTACTTC	CASSESWENIQYF
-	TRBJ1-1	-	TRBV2	TGTGCCAGCAGTGGCCCCGGGGGGGGGACTGAAGCTTTCTTT	CASSGPGGGTEAFF
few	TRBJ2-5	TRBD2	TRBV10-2	TGCGCCAGCATGGGGCTAGCGGGAGGTCCGGAGACCCAGTACTTC	CASMGLAGGPETQYF
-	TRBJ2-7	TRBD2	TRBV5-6	TGTGCCAGCAGCTTGGCAGCTATAGCGGGAACTTACGAGCAGTACTTC	CASSLAAIAGTYEQYF
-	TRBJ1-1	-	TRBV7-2	TGTGCCAGCAGCCCAAATGGGGGGACTGAAGCTTTCTTT	CASSPNGGTEAFF
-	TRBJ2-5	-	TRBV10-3	TGTGCCACCAAGGGAGGGACGGGGAGGGGGCAAGAGACCCAGTACTTC	CATKGGTGRGQETQYF
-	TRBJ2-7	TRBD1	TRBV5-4	TGTGCCAGCAGCGGGCCGGGACAGCCCCCCTACGAGCAGTACTTC	CASSGPGQPPYEQYF
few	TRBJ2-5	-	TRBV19	TGTGCCAGTAGTATAGGCGGAGAGACCCAGTACTTC	CASSIGGETQYF
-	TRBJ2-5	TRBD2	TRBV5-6	TGTGCCAGCAGCTGGCGGGGGGAGGGCTACCAAGAGACCCAGTACTTC	CASSWRGEGYQETQYF
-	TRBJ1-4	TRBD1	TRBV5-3	TGTGCCAGAAGGTCCGGGACAGGGGTTTACGAAAAACTGTTTTTT	CARRSGTGVYEKLFF